Described below is a single T cell receptor beta chain sequence and its context. Its antigen is currently unknown. At one boundary the junction diverges from the germline segment, which might be a read error. The data originate from a study of blood T cells in healthy people across ages. General study findings and limits: It was held that the diversity estimates obtained from one million T cells were underestimates. Diversity of TCR beta correlated strongly with naive T cell percentage. Donor CMV status was unknown, possibly confounding expanded clonotype changes.

CDR1 is MNHEY, CDR2 SVGAGI, per germline. There are 15 residues in the CDR3. A second PCR, run for about 7 to 12 cycles, used a sample-barcoded 5' primer plus a J-beta primer mix. TCRdb re-called the 5' RACE reads through MiXCR, storing one row per CDR3 protein. The sample yields around 970,000 distinct CDR3 sequences, roughly 51% seen once. The V call is TRBV6-5, the J call TRBJ2-3; no reliable D call. The specimen sequenced was blood. This sequence originates from a woman aged 55-69 years in good health. The chain's CDR3 is CATSLTRANLDPQYF. The CDR3, as DNA: TGTGCCACCTCCCTAACCCGGGCCAATCTAGATCCGCAGTATTTT.